These 19 T cell receptor beta chains originate from one sample sequenced in a study of blood T cell repertoires in COVID-19. The protocol was immunoSEQ multiplex PCR, while the TCRdb copy is restricted to in-frame clones and leaves out a portion. The sample contains 100,000 to 150,000 clones, around 88% of which appear only once. Sequencing was performed on peripheral blood. The receptor source for this set is a man in his forties or fifties with acute or convalescent COVID-19.

This rearrangement joins TRBV4-2 to TRBJ2-7, with TRBD2 matching over 9 bases. This CDR3 is built from 17 residues. Germline values: CDR1 LGHNA, CDR2 YNFKEQ. The V gene end was trimmed by 1 base and the J gene end by 3 bases; junction bases not matched to a gene: 10. In DNA, the CDR3 is TGTGCCAGCAGCCAAGTTGCGGGAGGGATCCCTTACTACGAGCAGTACTTC. Its protein is CASSQVAGGIPYYEQYF.

The V gene is TRBV19, the J gene TRBJ2-3, with 11 bases identical to TRBD2. This CDR3 comprises 15 residues. The ends lost 5 bases at V and 0 bases at J; junction bases unmatched: 1. Germline V gives CDR1 LNHDA, CDR2 SQIVND (reference sequence). CDR3 in amino acids: CASSGTSGSTDTQYF. CDR3 in DNA: TGTGCCAGTAGTGGGACTAGCGGTAGCACAGATACGCAGTATTTT.

A single count supports this clone. The rearrangement links TRBV29-1 to TRBJ2-1; TRBD2 matches 9 bases. The J segment lost 9 bases and the V segment lost 4 bases, leaving 4 bases of the junction unmatched. The CDR3 is 12 residues long. Germline CDR1 SQVTM, CDR2 ANQGSEA. Written as DNA, the CDR3 is TGCAGCGTTGGGCGGGAGGGACTTGAGCAGTTCTTC. It codes for CSVGREGLEQFF.

The rearrangement uses TRBV5-8 and TRBJ2-5, with D perhaps TRBD2 (6 bases). V gave up 3 bases and J gave up 5 bases, with 17 bases separating them. Germline V gene lookup returns CDR1 SGHTS and CDR2 YDEGEE. CDR3 length: 15 residues. CDR3 sequence (DNA): TGTGCCAGCAGCTGGGAGCGGGCGGTCGTGGAGACCCAGTACTTC. Translated, it gives CASSWERAVVETQYF.

Remarks on this clone: An end of the junction does not agree with germline; a read error may underlie this. The chain is built from TRBV2 and TRBJ1-2; 10 bases are a match to TRBD1. This CDR3 comprises 12 residues. Germline CDR1 reads SNHLY; CDR2 reads FYNNEI. CDR3: CASKDRGREAHF. Here the CDR3 DNA reads TGTGCCAGCAAAGACAGGGGGCGCGAGGCTCACTTC.

The V call is TRBV6-5, the J call TRBJ1-4, with no clear D. CDR3 length: 14 residues. Germline CDR1 reads MNHEY; CDR2 reads SVGAGI. V was cut by 6 bases and J by 2 bases, with 10 bases left in between. The CDR3, as DNA: TGTGCCAGCAGCATCAGTATGACTAATGAAAAACTGTTTTTT. This encodes CASSISMTNEKLFF.

V usage is TRBV15 and J usage is TRBJ2-3, with 8 bases fitting TRBD2. V lost 3 bases and J lost 10; bases outside the gene matches: 15. The CDR3 is 16 amino acids. CDR1 is LNHNV and CDR2 is YYDKDF in the germline V gene (reference sequence). In DNA form, the CDR3 reads TGTGCCACCAGCAGTGGTCTAGCGGGTGCTAGGGGAGCGCAGTATTTT. It specifies CATSSGLAGARGAQYF.

The gene calls are TRBV28 and TRBJ2-7; possible D gene TRBD2, 5 bases. CDR1 is MDHEN and CDR2 is SYDVKM in the germline V gene. Trimming stripped 3 bases from V and 2 bases from J, with 11 bases between. CDR3 length: 14 residues. In nucleotides, the CDR3 is TGTGCCAGCAGTTTTACGAGGGCACCCTACGAGCAGTACTTC. It translates to CASSFTRAPYEQYF.

This clone was observed a few times. V and J are TRBV12-5 and TRBJ1-2; weak D call: TRBD1 (6 bases). V was pared by 3 bases and J by 4 bases, with 9 bases between. Germline lookup yields CDR1 LGHNT and CDR2 FRNRAP. The CDR3 totals 13 residues. CDR3 residues: CASGLGGSYGYTF. The DNA of the CDR3 is TGTGCTAGTGGTTTAGGGGGTAGCTATGGCTACACCTTC.

The J gene is TRBJ1-1, the V gene TRBV25-1; D gene uncertain. The CDR3 is made up of 14 amino acids. Trimming shortened V by 9 bases and J by 0 bases, and 14 bases separated the two germline ends. From germline, CDR1 is MGHDK and CDR2 SYGVNS. In DNA form, the CDR3 reads TGTGCCAGTTCCCCTGCACTCATGAACACTGAAGCTTTCTTT. Its protein is CASSPALMNTEAFF.

The CDR3 region has the DNA TGCGCCAGCAGCTTGGACAGGGAAGGGACCCAGTACTTC. Its translation is CASSLDREGTQYF. This chain links TRBV5-1 with TRBJ2-5; possible D gene TRBD1, 6 bases. V lost 0 bases and J 7 bases, leaving 10 bases between the germline ends. CDR1 is SGHRS and CDR2 is YFSETQ in the germline V gene. This CDR3 comprises 13 residues.

The CDR3 reads CASSLALAGITDTQYF. DNA of the CDR3: TGCGCCAGCAGCTTGGCGCTAGCGGGGATCACAGATACGCAGTATTTT. The chain links TRBV5-1 to TRBJ2-3, with 9 bases aligning to TRBD2. The CDR3 is made up of 16 amino acids. After removal of 0 bases from V and 2 bases from J, the junction contained 4 bases not matched to a gene. The germline V gene has CDR1 SGHRS and CDR2 YFSETQ. Full variable domain (remainder filled in from reference TRBV5-1 and TRBJ2-3): KAGVTQTPRYLIKTRGQQVTLSCSPISGHRSVSWYQQTPGQGLQFLFEYFSETQRNKGNFPGRFSGRQFSNSRSEMNVSTLELGDSALYLCASSLALAGITDTQYFGPGTRLTVL.

CDR3 nucleotide sequence: TGTGCCAGCGGGCCGGGGAGGGCATCGAACACTGAAGCTTTCTTT. This codes for CASGPGRASNTEAFF. The rearrangement uses TRBV2 and TRBJ1-1; D is undetermined. Germline V gives CDR1 SNHLY, CDR2 FYNNEI. The CDR3 consists of 15 residues. The germline V and J ends were trimmed by 8 bases and 1 base, with 17 bases remaining between them.

This chain uses TRBV11-2 with TRBJ1-1; D is undetermined. The V gene lost 2 bases and the J gene lost 0 bases, with 13 bases spanning the gap. The germline gives CDR1 SGHAT, CDR2 FQNNGV. The CDR3 has 16 amino acids. CDR3 region: CASSLKFGMVNTEAFF. The CDR3 region has the DNA TGTGCCAGCAGCTTAAAGTTCGGTATGGTGAACACTGAAGCTTTCTTT. Variable domain in full (rest from reference TRBV11-2 and TRBJ1-1): EAGVAQSPRYKIIEKRQSVAFWCNPISGHATLYWYQQILGQGPKLLIQFQNNGVVDDSQLPKDRFSAERLKGVDSTLKIQPAKLEDSAVYLCASSLKFGMVNTEAFFGQGTRLTVV.

J is TRBJ1-1 and V is TRBV18; no definite D call. Deletions cut 7 bases from V and 0 bases from J, with 3 bases between. The CDR3 spans 11 residues. Germline values: CDR1 KGHSH, CDR2 LQKENI. This CDR3 reads CASLMNTEAFF. In nucleotides, the CDR3 is TGTGCCAGCTTAATGAACACTGAAGCTTTCTTT.

The chain carries TRBV5-1 and TRBJ1-6, with D maybe TRBD1 (5 bases). V was cut by 4 bases and J by 5 bases, with 13 bases left in between. This CDR3 spans 15 amino acids. CDR1 is SGHRS and CDR2 is YFSETQ in the germline V gene. The CDR3, as DNA: TGCGCCAGCAGCCAAGACAGTTCCAATAATTCACCCCTCCACTTT. Its protein is CASSQDSSNNSPLHF.

This rearrangement joins TRBV28 to TRBJ2-1; no clear D. Germline lookup yields CDR1 MDHEN and CDR2 SYDVKM. CDR3 length: 12 amino acids. Trimming stripped 4 bases from V and 3 bases from J, with 4 bases between. The DNA for the CDR3 is TGTGCCAGCAGTTCCCACTACAATGAGCAGTTCTTC. Translating gives CASSSHYNEQFF.

The CDR3 DNA reads as TGTGCCAGCAGTTTGGGGGGGTTCAGGGGCCCTAACGGCTACACCTTC. It codes for CASSLGGFRGPNGYTF. This rearrangement joins TRBV28 to TRBJ1-2; D is possibly TRBD1 (6 bases). This CDR3 has 16 residues. Germline V gene lookup returns CDR1 MDHEN and CDR2 SYDVKM. Trimming pared 3 bases from V and 8 bases from J, leaving 22 bases between.

The genes are TRBV27 and TRBJ2-3; D is undetermined. The germline V and J ends were trimmed by 8 bases and 4 bases, with 16 bases remaining between them. The germline gives CDR1 MNHEY, CDR2 SMNVEV (reference sequence). The length of the CDR3 is 14 residues. As DNA, the CDR3 is TGTGCCAGCCGGAGTTTCTTTCCTTCAGATACGCAGTATTTT. Protein sequence: CASRSFFPSDTQYF.